This T cell receptor (beta chain) was recovered during a study of blood T cell repertoires in COVID-19. Looking at the study overall: Some COVID-19 samples were acute and others convalescent; all came from the United States, Italy and Spain. PBMCs, B-cell-depleted T cells, or T cells provided the cDNA or gDNA that made up the material.

The germline gives CDR1 SGDLS, CDR2 YYNGEE. There are 15 residues in the CDR3. V was pared by 4 bases and J by 0 bases, with 3 bases of the junction left unmatched. Here immunoSEQ multiplex PCR was the method, and the copy in TCRdb shows in-frame clones only, minus some. Here the sample spans tens of thousands of clones, roughly 84% being singletons. The sequencing sample was made of peripheral blood. The TCR sequence derives from an elderly man with active COVID-19. The chain uses TRBV9 and TRBJ2-2; TRBD1 agrees at 7 bases. The DNA for the CDR3 is TGTGCCAGCAGCTCCGGGACAGCGAACACCGGGGAGCTGTTTTTT. Protein sequence: CASSSGTANTGELFF.